These 27 T cell receptor beta chains originate from one sample sequenced in a study of Ad26.COV2.S vaccination and SARS-CoV-2 variants. Here immunoSEQ multiplex PCR was the method, and the copy in TCRdb shows in-frame clones only, minus some. This sample has roughly 410,000 clones, with about four fifths found just once. The sample's treatment: around 19 received Ad26.COV2.S at low or high dose, single or two shots; roughly five received placebo; per-sample allocation not given. The study sampled participants on day 63 after the first vaccine or placebo injection. Sequencing used peripheral blood, obtained in a trial of Ad26.COV2.S vaccine versus placebo. The origin of the receptors is a person between 18 and 65 years old who received the Ad26.COV2.S COVID-19 vaccine or a placebo.

V and J are TRBV25-1 and TRBJ1-5; 8 bases are shared with TRBD1. The germline CDR1 and CDR2 sequences are MGHDK and SYGVNS. Trimming cost V 1 base and J 5 bases; bases outside gene matches: 1. CDR3 length equals 14 residues. CDR3 sequence: CASSESGGDQPQHF. DNA for the CDR3: TGTGCCAGCAGTGAATCAGGGGGCGATCAGCCCCAGCATTTT. Using reference TRBV25-1 and TRBJ1-5 for the parts outside the CDR3, the full variable domain is EADIYQTPRYLVIGTGKKITLECSQTMGHDKMYWYQQDPGMELHLIHYSYGVNSTEKGDLSSESTVSRIRTEHFPLTLESARPSHTSQYLCASSESGGDQPQHFGDGTRLSIL.

The chain employs TRBV4-1 and TRBJ1-6, with 8 bases fitting TRBD1. CDR3 length: 19 amino acids. Looked up from germline, CDR1 is MGHRA and CDR2 is YSYEKL. V shed 4 bases and J 0 bases; nucleotides not matched to a gene: 11. The CDR3 nucleotides read TGCGCCAGCAGCCCCCGGACAGGGCGGCTATACTCCTATAATTCACCCCTCCACTTT. This sequence encodes CASSPRTGRLYSYNSPLHF.

V gene TRBV6-2 or TRBV6-3 combines with J gene TRBJ1-1; 7 positions agree with TRBD1. CDR1 is MNHEY, CDR2 SVGEGT, per germline. Unmatched junction bases numbered 13, after V lost 2 bases and J lost 10 bases. The CDR3 spans 15 residues. CDR3 amino acids: CASSYTPDRWLAAFF. CDR3 DNA sequence: TGTGCCAGCAGTTACACCCCGGACAGGTGGCTTGCAGCTTTCTTT.

The rearrangement uses TRBV5-1 and TRBJ2-3, with 11 bases fitting TRBD2. V gave up 1 base and J gave up 6 bases; unmatched junction bases: 4. The germline CDR1 and CDR2 sequences are SGHRS and YFSETQ. The CDR3 covers 15 residues. The CDR3 sequence is CASSLTSGSGDTQYF. Written as DNA, the CDR3 is TGCGCCAGCAGCTTGACTAGCGGGAGTGGGGATACGCAGTATTTT.

The chain combines TRBV6-2 or TRBV6-3 with TRBJ2-7; perhaps TRBD2 as D (6 bases). The germline V and J ends were trimmed by 5 bases and 9 bases, with 20 bases remaining between them. The CDR3 extends over 14 amino acids. Germline CDR1 MNHEY, CDR2 SVGEGT. CDR3 sequence reads: CASSITGTASGQYF. For the CDR3, the DNA is TGTGCCAGCAGTATCACCGGGACTGCCTCGGGGCAGTACTTC.

V usage is TRBV7-9 and J usage is TRBJ2-7, with 13 bases matching TRBD2. Germline V lookup: CDR1 SEHNR, CDR2 FQNEAQ (reference sequence). The CDR3 has 15 residues. V gave up 4 bases and J gave up 5 bases; unmatched junction bases: 5. CDR3 loop: CASSSGLAGMNEQYF. CDR3 nucleotide sequence: TGTGCCAGCAGCTCGGGACTAGCGGGGATGAACGAGCAGTACTTC.

This clone was picked up a small number of times. V is TRBV27 and J is TRBJ1-4; D gene uncertain. Germline CDR1 reads MNHEY; CDR2 reads SMNVEV (reference sequence). The CDR3 is 13 amino acids. V was clipped by 3 bases and J by 8 bases, with 10 bases between them. This CDR3 reads CASSFVQGEKLFF. The CDR3 coding sequence is TGTGCCAGCAGTTTTGTACAAGGGGAAAAACTGTTTTTT.

The table lists this clone with a few counts. The rearrangement uses TRBV2 and TRBJ1-5; D gene ambiguous. V shed 7 bases and J shed 0 bases, with 4 bases lying between them. Per the germline V gene, CDR1 is SNHLY and CDR2 is FYNNEI. The CDR3 is made up of 12 amino acids. CDR3 DNA sequence: TGTGCCAGCACGGGTAGCAATCAGCCCCAGCATTTT. Amino acid sequence: CASTGSNQPQHF. Complete variable domain (other parts from reference TRBV2 and TRBJ1-5): EPEVTQTPSHQVTQMGQEVILRCVPISNHLYFYWYRQILGQKVEFLVSFYNNEISEKSEIFDDQFSVERPDGSNFTLKIRSTKLEDSAMYFCASTGSNQPQHFGDGTRLSIL.

The chain combines TRBV5-6 with TRBJ1-2, with D hard to call. V shed 1 base and J shed 8 bases, with 12 bases lying between them. This CDR3 spans 13 amino acids. From germline, CDR1 is SGHDT and CDR2 YYEEEE. CDR3 DNA sequence: TGTGCCAGCAGCTTGTTCATGACGGGAGGCTACACCTTC. As protein: CASSLFMTGGYTF. The full variable domain, rest sourced from reference TRBV5-6 and TRBJ1-2, is DAGVTQSPTHLIKTRGQQVTLRCSPKSGHDTVSWYQQALGQGPQFIFQYYEEEERQRGNFPDRFSGHQFPNYSSELNVNALLLGDSALYLCASSLFMTGGYTFGSGTRLTVV.

The J gene is TRBJ2-5, the V gene TRBV19, with D possibly matching TRBD2 (6 bases). Trimming took 5 bases from V and 1 from J, leaving 14 bases between them. CDR1 LNHDA and CDR2 SQIVND come from the germline V gene (reference sequence). The CDR3 covers 15 residues. CDR3 in DNA: TGTGCCAGTAGTTCGGGGGAATGGGGCCAAGAGACCCAGTACTTC. Translated: CASSSGEWGQETQYF.

V gene TRBV19 combines with J gene TRBJ2-7, with TRBD1 identical over 9 bases. Looked up from germline, CDR1 is LNHDA and CDR2 is SQIVND (reference sequence). CDR3 length: 15 amino acids. The J segment lost 2 bases and the V segment lost 5 bases, leaving 7 bases of the junction unmatched. CDR3 nucleotide sequence: TGTGCCAGTAGTGTCGGACAGGGGCCTCCCTACGAGCAGTACTTC. Protein product: CASSVGQGPPYEQYF.

V is TRBV6-5 and J is TRBJ2-3, with a possible D match to TRBD2 (6 bases). With 7 bases removed from V and 7 bases from J, the gap between germline ends came to 18 bases. The CDR3 has 14 amino acids. In germline, CDR1 is MNHEY, CDR2 SVGAGI. CDR3 residues: CASIGGIFPNTQYF. The DNA of the CDR3 is TGTGCCAGCATTGGGGGGATTTTCCCGAATACGCAGTATTTT.

The genes are TRBV30 and TRBJ2-1; 11 bases align to TRBD2. V was clipped by 4 bases and J by 7 bases; unmatched bases: 9. This CDR3 has 15 residues. Germline-derived CDR1 and CDR2 are GTSNPN and SVGIG (reference sequence). DNA for the CDR3: TGTGCCTGGAAAGGTAGCGGGAGGGAGGTAAATGAGCAGTTCTTC. Translating gives CAWKGSGREVNEQFF.

The V and J genes are TRBV7-8 and TRBJ1-1; tentatively, D is TRBD1 (6 bases). Trimming left V 4 bases short and J 4 bases short, with 13 bases between. Germline loops: CDR1 SGHVS, CDR2 FQNEAQ. The CDR3 is 14 amino acids. CDR3 loop: CASSSQGWATEAFF. In nucleotides, the CDR3 is TGTGCCAGCAGCTCACAGGGTTGGGCCACTGAAGCTTTCTTT.

J is TRBJ2-7 and V is TRBV7-2; a weak D match, TRBD1 (6 bases). Germline V gene sequence: CDR1 SGHTA, CDR2 FQGNSA. V was cut by 0 bases and J by 4 bases, with 10 bases left in between. The CDR3 totals 14 residues. CDR3: CASSLALDSYEQYF. In DNA, the CDR3 is TGTGCCAGCAGCTTAGCCCTGGACAGTTACGAGCAGTACTTC.

This clone was observed a single time. Other DNA variants within this sample encode the same CDR3. V is TRBV2 and J is TRBJ2-3, with D possibly matching TRBD1 (5 bases). V was cut by 8 bases and J by 0 bases, with 12 bases left in between. CDR3 length: 14 amino acids. The germline V gene has CDR1 SNHLY and CDR2 FYNNEI. The CDR3 coding sequence is TGTGCCAGCCTAAGGGGCCTAAGCACAGATACGCAGTATTTT. Residues: CASLRGLSTDTQYF.

The chain has TRBV4-3 and TRBJ2-5, with no clear D. With 0 bases removed from V and 3 bases from J, the gap between germline ends came to 5 bases. In germline, CDR1 is LGHNA, CDR2 YSLEER. The CDR3 length is 13 residues. CDR3 sequence: CASSQDLEETQYF. The CDR3 bases are TGCGCCAGCAGCCAAGATTTAGAAGAGACCCAGTACTTC.

The rearrangement links TRBV11-2 to TRBJ1-2; D is possibly TRBD1 (5 bases). The V gene lost 0 bases and the J gene lost 13 bases, with 12 bases spanning the gap. CDR3 length: 12 residues. CDR1 SGHAT and CDR2 FQNNGV come from the germline V gene. The CDR3 DNA follows: TGTGCCAGCAGCTTAGACAAGGGACTTTCCACCTTC. Amino acids: CASSLDKGLSTF.

The chain is built from TRBV18 and TRBJ1-4; no clear D. CDR3 size: 13 residues. Germline CDR1 KGHSH, CDR2 LQKENI. V was shortened by 2 bases and J by 7 bases, with 8 bases between the two germline ends. The CDR3, as DNA: TGTGCCAGCTCACCAGGGAGGAGTGAAAAACTGTTTTTT. Its protein product is CASSPGRSEKLFF.

This sequence joins TRBV6-6 and TRBJ1-1; tentatively, D is TRBD1 (6 bases). This CDR3 is 13 amino acids long. The V and J ends lost 6 bases and 5 bases respectively, with 13 bases between them. Germline V gene lookup returns CDR1 MNHNY and CDR2 SVGAGI (reference sequence). The CDR3 nucleotides are TGTGCCAGCAGCCACTGGGGGCGTACTGAAGCTTTCTTT. It translates to CASSHWGRTEAFF.

This clone appeared a few times. J is TRBJ1-3 and V is TRBV11-3; D uncertain. CDR3 size: 15 residues. CDR1 and CDR2 (germline): SGHNT, YENEEA. V was clipped by 2 bases and J by 0 bases, with 8 bases between them. This CDR3 reads CASSLHQSSGNTIYF. The DNA of the CDR3 is TGTGCCAGCAGCTTACATCAGAGCTCTGGAAACACCATATATTTT.

The chain carries TRBV7-2 and TRBJ1-2; D is uncertain. The CDR3 covers 15 residues. Trimming cost V 1 base and J 5 bases, with 14 bases left between them. Germline V gene lookup returns CDR1 SGHTA and CDR2 FQGNSA. The CDR3 nucleotides are TGTGCCAGCAGCTTAGGGTCAGTCGATTTATATGGCTACACCTTC. Translation: CASSLGSVDLYGYTF.

The chain carries TRBV5-4 and TRBJ1-1; no clear D. V was cut by 4 bases and J by 0 bases, with 13 bases left in between. Germline CDR1 reads SGHNT; CDR2 reads YYREEE (reference sequence). There are 15 residues in the CDR3. The CDR3 region is CASSPPGHLNTEAFF. The CDR3 DNA reads TGTGCCAGCAGCCCCCCCGGCCATCTGAACACTGAAGCTTTCTTT.

This chain connects TRBV20-1 to TRBJ1-5, with 9 bases lining up with TRBD1. Germline V lookup: CDR1 DFQATT, CDR2 SNEGSKA (reference sequence). V was pared by 4 bases and J by 7 bases, with 5 bases of the junction left unmatched. The length of the CDR3 is 13 residues. The CDR3 spells CSAIETGGQPQHF. The CDR3 nucleotides are TGCAGTGCTATTGAGACAGGGGGACAGCCCCAGCATTTT.

The V call is TRBV19, the J call TRBJ2-3, with D possibly being TRBD2 (6 bases). The CDR3 sequence is 14 residues long. Germline V gives CDR1 LNHDA, CDR2 SQIVND (reference sequence). With 3 bases removed from V and 2 bases from J, the gap between germline ends came to 9 bases. This CDR3 reads CASSMGTDTDTQYF. The CDR3 DNA follows: TGTGCCAGTAGTATGGGGACTGACACAGATACGCAGTATTTT. Together with reference TRBV19 and TRBJ2-3, the CDR3 gives the full variable domain: DGGITQSPKYLFRKEGQNVTLSCEQNLNHDAMYWYRQDPGQGLRLIYYSQIVNDFQKGDIAEGYSVSREKKESFPLTVTSAQKNPTAFYLCASSMGTDTDTQYFGPGTRLTVL.

The chain is built from TRBV2 and TRBJ1-1; tentatively, D is TRBD1 (5 bases). Germline CDR1 reads SNHLY; CDR2 reads FYNNEI. The CDR3 spans 14 residues. The V end lost 6 bases, the J end lost 2 bases, and 13 bases lay between the germline ends. The CDR3 nucleotides are TGTGCCAGCAGGAGGGGAATGGGTAACACTGAAGCTTTCTTT. Translating gives CASRRGMGNTEAFF.

J is TRBJ1-1 and V is TRBV5-1; D is possibly TRBD1 (5 bases). Germline V CDR1 and CDR2: SGHRS, YFSETQ. The CDR3 spans 14 residues. V lost 7 bases, J lost 0 bases, and 13 bases lay in between. CDR3 sequence: CASSRDGLNTEAFF. The CDR3 nucleotides read TGCGCCAGCTCCCGGGACGGATTGAACACTGAAGCTTTCTTT.